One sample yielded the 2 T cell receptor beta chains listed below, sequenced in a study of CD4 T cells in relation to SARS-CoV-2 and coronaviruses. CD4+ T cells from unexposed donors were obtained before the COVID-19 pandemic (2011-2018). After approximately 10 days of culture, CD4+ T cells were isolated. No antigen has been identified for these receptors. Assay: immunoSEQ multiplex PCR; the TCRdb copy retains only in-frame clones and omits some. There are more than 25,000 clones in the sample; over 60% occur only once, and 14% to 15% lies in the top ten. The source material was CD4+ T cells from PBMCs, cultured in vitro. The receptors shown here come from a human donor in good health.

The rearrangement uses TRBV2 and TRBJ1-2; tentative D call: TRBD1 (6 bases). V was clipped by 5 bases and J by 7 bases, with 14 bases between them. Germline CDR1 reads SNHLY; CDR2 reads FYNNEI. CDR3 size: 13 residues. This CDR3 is CASSIRTVSGYTF. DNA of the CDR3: TGTGCCAGCAGTATACGGACAGTGTCTGGCTACACCTTC.

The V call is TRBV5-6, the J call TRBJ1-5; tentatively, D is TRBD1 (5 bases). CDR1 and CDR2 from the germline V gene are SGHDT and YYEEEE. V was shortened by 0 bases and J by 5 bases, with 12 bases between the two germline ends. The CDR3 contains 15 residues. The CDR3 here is CASSLAGREDQPQHF. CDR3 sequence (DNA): TGTGCCAGCAGCTTGGCGGGCAGGGAGGATCAGCCCCAGCATTTT.